The entry that follows covers one TCR beta chain sequence. The antigen remains undetermined. Per the original data handling: Patients' Tregs yielded roughly 5x10^4 distinct TCRbeta sequences; donors' 80,000 to 100,000. Clones were sequenced by immunoSEQ multiplex PCR, and TCRdb holds only the in-frame ones, with some missing. From that table come the V and J calls and clone size; the DNA was used to work out D and trimming. The table includes tens of thousands of clones, 85% to 95% detected once. With 0 bases removed from V and 2 bases from J, the gap between germline ends came to 7 bases. The V gene's germline CDR1 is SGHAT and CDR2 FQNNGV. The CDR3 contains 14 residues. These data come from a study of B cell selection in AIRE deficiency. Overall study results and limits: Only TCRbeta was sequenced; about 35% of shared healthy Treg sequences appeared in Tconv. Of several thousand shared Treg TCRbeta sequences, 25% to 35% were healthy-donor-only and around 8.6% patient-only. Around 30% of healthy-shared Treg TCRbeta sequences appeared in patient Tconv cells.

Regulatory T cells were sorted as CD4+CD25hiCD127low/negative cells. The V gene is TRBV11-2, the J gene TRBJ1-2; D gene ambiguous. The receptor comes from a human donor with AIRE deficiency. Sequenced input: Tregs sorted from PBMCs. The CDR3 region is CASSLEGGNYGYTF. CDR3 in DNA: TGTGCCAGCAGCTTAGAGGGCGGCAACTATGGCTACACCTTC. The variable domain in full, completed from reference TRBV11-2 and TRBJ1-2, reads EAGVAQSPRYKIIEKRQSVAFWCNPISGHATLYWYQQILGQGPKLLIQFQNNGVVDDSQLPKDRFSAERLKGVDSTLKIQPAKLEDSAVYLCASSLEGGNYGYTFGSGTRLTVV.